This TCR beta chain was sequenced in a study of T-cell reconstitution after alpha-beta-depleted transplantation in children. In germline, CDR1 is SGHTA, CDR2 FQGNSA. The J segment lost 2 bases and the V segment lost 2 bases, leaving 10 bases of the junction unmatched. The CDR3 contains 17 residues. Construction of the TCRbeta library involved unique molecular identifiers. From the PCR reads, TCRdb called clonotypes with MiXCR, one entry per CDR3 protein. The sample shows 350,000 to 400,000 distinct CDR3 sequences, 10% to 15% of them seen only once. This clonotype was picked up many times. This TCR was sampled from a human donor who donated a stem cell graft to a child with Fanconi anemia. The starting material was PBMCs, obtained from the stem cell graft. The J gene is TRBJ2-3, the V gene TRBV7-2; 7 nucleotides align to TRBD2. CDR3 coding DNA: TGTGCCAGCAGCTTACTGGGCTTGGGAGGGCTCACAGATACGCAGTATTTT. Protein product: CASSLLGLGGLTDTQYF.